This TCR beta chain was sequenced during a study of Graves' ophthalmopathy and Graves' hyperthyroidism (dated by TCRdb to the late 2010s). Regarding the research as a whole: A patient counted as having stable hyperthyroidism if there was no progression to ophthalmopathy within 18 months of follow-up. To tell Graves' ophthalmopathy apart from Graves' hyperthyroidism, and to predict which patients would progress to ophthalmopathy, the study relied on TCR beta repertoire signatures. Following sample collection, hyperthyroidism patients were given methimazole at a starting dose of 30 mg daily, and ophthalmopathy patients were given high-dose intravenous methylprednisolone. T-cell repertoires of thyroid tissue and blood were compared in more than 5 hyperthyroidism patients. An independent validation cohort was composed of fewer than 20 hyperthyroidism patients and 15 to 17 patients who later progressed from hyperthyroidism to ophthalmopathy. A discovery set of 95 to 100 patients (roughly 41 ophthalmopathy, about 55 stable hyperthyroidism) was enrolled to explore V-J signatures distinguishing ophthalmopathy from hyperthyroidism. In total, over 130 blood samples were TCR-sequenced: roughly 45 ophthalmopathy, under 85 hyperthyroidism and 17 hyperthyroidism-to-ophthalmopathy patients.

The full study reports these points: Most expanded thyroid clonotypes with a frequency above 0.001 also appeared in blood, which suggests that blood repertoires may reflect the immune response in the thyroid. In cross-validation, the 13-signature model distinguished ophthalmopathy from stable hyperthyroidism with 87.88% sensitivity and roughly 84% specificity, while in the test set the corresponding values were approximately 79% and 70%. In validation, the model predicted ophthalmopathy progression with about 64% sensitivity and 72.22% specificity; eleven to twelve predicted patients were CT-confirmed with GO in a median of roughly 6.8 months. No statistical method was used to set the sample size in advance, and the investigators knew which group each participant was assigned to.

For repertoire sequencing, TCR beta CDR3 regions were amplified from RNA transcripts. A first-round RT-PCR used HTBI primers with the Qiagen OneStep RT-PCR kit, followed by a second-round multiplex PCR, size selection and purification. Libraries were sequenced paired-end with 100 bp reads on an Illumina HiSeq2000. Under the source paper's analysis protocol: Reads were processed with SOAPnuke, discarding reads with adapters, uncalled bases, mean Phred below 15, or no exact constant-primer or identifier match. High-quality paired reads were merged with COPE v1.2.5. Clonotypes were defined as unique nucleotide sequences and were aligned to IMGT TRB V, D and J references using MiTCR v1.1. Analysis was restricted to V-J combinations with a frequency above 0.0001, which covered about 99% of repertoires. For each V-J combination, a TCR clonal expansion and chaos score was defined as F50 clonal expansion divided by the chaos observed in the TCRdist matrix. Welch's t-statistics and random forest were used to narrow the features down to about a dozen V-J combinations, which were then fed into a naive Bayes classifier. Thyroid-blood repertoire similarity was quantified with the Morisita-Horn index. Through fastp at Q25 and MiXCR, TCRdb rebuilt clones from the public reads, retaining in-frame beta chains. Each entry merges the rows of one CDR3 protein and shows their most common DNA and genes. These V and J calls rely on TCRdb rather than the paper's analysis. For this sample the table gives over a million distinct CDR3 sequences, of which around a third were detected only once. Clones ranked in the top ten supply roughly 11% of the sample.

CDR3 length: 18 amino acids, cysteine to phenylalanine. The read is trimmed to its CDR3 DNA, 54 bases read in frame from base 1. CDR1 is given as LNHDA and CDR2 as SQIVND, both from the germline V gene (reference sequence). V gives up 4 bases and J gives up 0 bases, and the segment between their germline ends measures 16 bases. The hyperthyroidism patients were 18 to 65 years old and newly diagnosed, with a disease duration of less than 2 months. Anyone with other autoimmune diseases, uncontrolled infections, pregnancy or lactation was excluded from the study. Clinical symptoms, serum thyroxine, TRAb, thyroid ultrasound and orbital computed tomography were used for diagnosis. Trizol reagent was used to extract the total RNA, and its quality was then checked on an Agilent 2100 Bioanalyzer. This clonotype was detected many times. What this receptor recognizes is not known. There are no base qualities to consult, and no much larger clone falls within one base.

This chain is built from TRBV19 and TRBJ2-6, and perhaps TRBD1 as D gene, on 6 matching bases. Sequencing input: peripheral blood or thyroid tissue (not recorded which). The TCR originated in an adult man with Graves' hyperthyroidism. Here the CDR3 is given as CASSTDRPWSSGANVLTF. The bases read TGTGCCAGTAGTACAGACAGGCCCTGGTCCTCTGGGGCCAACGTCCTGACTTTC.